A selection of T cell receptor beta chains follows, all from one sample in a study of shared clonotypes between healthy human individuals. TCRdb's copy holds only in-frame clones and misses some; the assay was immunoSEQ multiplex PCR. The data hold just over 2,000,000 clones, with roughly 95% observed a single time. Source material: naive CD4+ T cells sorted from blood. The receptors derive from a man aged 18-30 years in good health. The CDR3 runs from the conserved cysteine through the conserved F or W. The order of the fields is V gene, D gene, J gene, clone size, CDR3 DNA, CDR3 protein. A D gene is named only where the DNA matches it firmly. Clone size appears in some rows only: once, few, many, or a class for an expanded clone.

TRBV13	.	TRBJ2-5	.	TGTGCCAGCAGCCCCGGGCGGCAAGAGACCCAGTACTTC	CASSPGRQETQYF
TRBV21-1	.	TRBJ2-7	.	TGTGCCAGCAGCAAAGATACACAGGGACGGAGGCCCACCTACGAGCAGTACTTC	CASSKDTQGRRPTYEQYF
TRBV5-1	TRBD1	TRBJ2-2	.	TGCGCCAGCAGCTTGGAGGGGACAGGGAGGAGCGGGGAGCTGTTTTTT	CASSLEGTGRSGELFF
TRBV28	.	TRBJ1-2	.	TGTGCCAGCAGTTTCGGTGGACAGCTAAACTATGGCTACACCTTC	CASSFGGQLNYGYTF
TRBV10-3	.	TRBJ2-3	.	TGTGCCATCAGTGTTCAGGGCGACACAGATACGCAGTATTTT	CAISVQGDTDTQYF
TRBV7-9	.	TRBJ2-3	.	TGTGCCAGCAGGCCAATGGGGGACACAGATACGCAGTATTTT	CASRPMGDTDTQYF
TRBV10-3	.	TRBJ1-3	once	TGTGCCATCAGTCTAGACAGCTCTGGAAACACCATATATTTT	CAISLDSSGNTIYF
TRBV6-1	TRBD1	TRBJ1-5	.	TGTGCCAGCACTAGGGCAGGGGGGGATCAGCCCCAGCATTTT	CASTRAGGDQPQHF
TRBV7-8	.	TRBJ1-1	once	TGTGCCAGCAGCTTATTGTCGCCCTGGGAGCCTGAAGCTTTCTTT	CASSLLSPWEPEAFF
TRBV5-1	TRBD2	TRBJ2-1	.	TGCGCCAGCGGGGGACTAGCGGGAGCTGCCTACAATGAGCAGTTCTTC	CASGGLAGAAYNEQFF
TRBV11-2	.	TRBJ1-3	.	TGTGCCAGCAGCTGGCAACAGGGAAACACCATATATTTT	CASSWQQGNTIYF
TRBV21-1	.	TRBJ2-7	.	TGTGCCAGCAGCAAAGGTCGGACTAGCGGGGTGTACTACGAGCAGTACTTC	CASSKGRTSGVYYEQYF
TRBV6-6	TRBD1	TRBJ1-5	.	TGTGCCAGCAGTCCCAAACAGGGGTCGGGGCAGCCCCAGCATTTT	CASSPKQGSGQPQHF
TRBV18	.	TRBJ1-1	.	TGTGCCAGCTCACCAGGGCTGGGGACTGAAGCTTTCTTT	CASSPGLGTEAFF
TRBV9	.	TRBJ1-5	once	TGTGCCAGCAGCGTAGGAGTAAATCAGCCCCAGCATTTT	CASSVGVNQPQHF
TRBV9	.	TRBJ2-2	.	TGTGCCAGCAGCGTAGTTGAGAACACCGGGGAGCTGTTTTTT	CASSVVENTGELFF
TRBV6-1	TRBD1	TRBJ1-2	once	TGTGCCAGCAGTGTTGCGGGACAGGGGACCTATGGCTACACCTTC	CASSVAGQGTYGYTF
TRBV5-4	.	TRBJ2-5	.	TGTGCCAGCAGCTACAGGTACCAAGAGACCCAGTACTTC	CASSYRYQETQYF